The 20 T cell receptor beta chains presented below share a single source sample, sequenced in a study of T cell responses to AZD1222 COVID-19 vaccine. The table came from immunoSEQ multiplex PCR; TCRdb's copy has only in-frame clones and leaves some out. The sample records roughly 97,000 clones, around 90% being singletons. This material consisted of peripheral blood, taken on day 0 of AZD1222 vaccination. The receptors were gathered from an adult in good health.

V gene TRBV4-3 combines with J gene TRBJ2-7; D may be TRBD1 (5 bases). This CDR3 contains 13 residues. V was shortened by 4 bases and J by 2 bases, with 9 bases between the two germline ends. CDR1 is LGHNA, CDR2 YSLEER, per germline. CDR3 amino acids: CASSLDRAYEQYF. The CDR3 DNA reads TGCGCCAGCAGCCTAGACAGAGCCTACGAGCAGTACTTC.

This rearrangement joins TRBV10-3 to TRBJ1-1; tentatively, D is TRBD1 (5 bases). The CDR3 spans 13 residues. Germline CDR1 and CDR2: ENHRY and SYGVKD. V was pared by 8 bases and J by 1 base, with 11 bases between. The CDR3 loop is CAIGAGGNTEAFF. As DNA, the CDR3 is TGTGCCATCGGGGCTGGGGGGAACACTGAAGCTTTCTTT.

This clone was picked up a small number of times. The chain has TRBV5-4 and TRBJ1-3; D not resolved. The CDR3 has 15 amino acids. Looked up from germline, CDR1 is SGHNT and CDR2 is YYREEE (reference sequence). V lost 6 bases, J lost 0 bases, and 13 bases lay in between. CDR3 residues: CASTFPGVSGNTIYF. CDR3 bases: TGTGCCAGCACCTTCCCAGGTGTCTCTGGAAACACCATATATTTT.

This chain links TRBV11-2 with TRBJ2-3; D not resolved. V was shortened by 5 bases and J by 6 bases, with 12 bases between the two germline ends. The CDR3 extends over 13 amino acids. Germline assignment: CDR1 SGHAT and CDR2 FQNNGV. The CDR3 loop is CASSERPMDTQYF. The CDR3 DNA reads as TGTGCCAGCAGCGAAAGACCCATGGATACGCAGTATTTT.

The J gene is TRBJ1-2, the V gene TRBV7-9; D is ambiguous. The CDR3 loop spans 14 amino acids. V was cut by 3 bases and J by 3 bases, with 11 bases left in between. CDR1 is SEHNR and CDR2 is FQNEAQ in the germline V gene (reference sequence). CDR3 region: CASSFADLYYGYTF. In DNA form, the CDR3 reads TGTGCCAGCAGCTTTGCAGACCTTTACTATGGCTACACCTTC. The full variable domain, with the rest looked up from reference TRBV7-9 and TRBJ1-2, is DTGVSQNPRHKITKRGQNVTFRCDPISEHNRLYWYRQTLGQGPEFLTYFQNEAQLEKSRLLSDRFSAERPKGSFSTLEIQRTEQGDSAMYLCASSFADLYYGYTFGSGTRLTVV.

This chain joins TRBV4-2 and TRBJ1-1; D call uncertain. CDR3 length: 15 residues. V was shortened by 3 bases and J by 5 bases, with 16 bases between the two germline ends. Germline V gives CDR1 LGHNA, CDR2 YNFKEQ. The CDR3 DNA sequence: TGTGCCAGCAGCCAGGCCAACGAGTTAGGGACTGAAGCTTTCTTT. Translation: CASSQANELGTEAFF.

V usage is TRBV7-8 and J usage is TRBJ2-1; D might be TRBD2 (6 bases). This CDR3 contains 17 residues. CDR1 and CDR2 from the germline V gene are SGHVS and FQNEAQ. V lost 3 bases to trimming and J lost 0 bases, with 15 bases between them. The CDR3 spells CASSFRGTRSSYNEQFF. CDR3 DNA sequence: TGTGCCAGCAGCTTTCGGGGGACGCGTTCCTCCTACAATGAGCAGTTCTTC.

V usage is TRBV27 and J usage is TRBJ2-2; D call uncertain. The length of the CDR3 is 14 residues. The V gene's germline CDR1 is MNHEY and CDR2 SMNVEV (reference sequence). V lost 7 bases and J lost 2, with 11 bases in between. CDR3: CASMPLINTGELFF. CDR3 sequence (DNA): TGTGCCAGCATGCCCTTGATAAACACCGGGGAGCTGTTTTTT.

J is TRBJ2-3 and V is TRBV6-5; a possible D gene is TRBD2 (5 bases). V lost 8 bases and J 1 base, leaving 13 bases between the germline ends. The CDR3 spans 14 residues. Germline values: CDR1 MNHEY, CDR2 SVGAGI. CDR3: CASGLTAGTDTQYF. Here the CDR3 DNA reads TGTGCCAGCGGACTTACGGCGGGCACAGATACGCAGTATTTT.

This clone has just a few counts. The chain links TRBV6-2 or TRBV6-3 to TRBJ1-1; 9 nucleotides match TRBD1. Germline CDR1 reads MNHEY; CDR2 reads SVGEGT. This CDR3 comprises 16 residues. V lost 6 bases and J lost 4; bases outside the gene matches: 12. The CDR3 is CASSPKQGAGSTEAFF. In nucleotides, the CDR3 is TGTGCCAGCAGCCCCAAACAGGGGGCCGGGAGCACTGAAGCTTTCTTT.

The chain links TRBV6-5 to TRBJ1-2; D ambiguous. CDR3 length equals 15 residues. From germline, CDR1 is MNHEY and CDR2 SVGAGI. The V end was cut by 5 bases, the J end by 4 bases, with 17 bases between. CDR3 residues: CASSLTEPTLYGYTF. The CDR3 DNA reads TGTGCCAGCAGTCTTACAGAGCCCACTCTCTATGGCTACACCTTC.

The rearrangement links TRBV6-6 to TRBJ1-5; D is ambiguous. Germline CDR1 reads MNHNY; CDR2 reads SVGAGI (reference sequence). This CDR3 comprises 12 residues. V was cut by 4 bases and J by 6 bases, with 7 bases left in between. The CDR3 here is CASSSSGQPQHF. The CDR3 bases are TGTGCCAGCAGTTCGTCCGGTCAGCCCCAGCATTTT.

This CDR3 reads CASSDHRGPNTEAFF. DNA for the CDR3: TGTGCCAGCAGTGACCACAGGGGACCGAACACTGAAGCTTTCTTT. This chain connects TRBV25-1 to TRBJ1-1; 7 bases are a match to TRBD1. Per the germline V gene, CDR1 is MGHDK and CDR2 is SYGVNS. V shed 3 bases and J 1 base; nucleotides not matched to a gene: 5. The CDR3 covers 15 residues.

V is TRBV7-8 and J is TRBJ2-1; D perhaps matches TRBD2 (8 bases). This CDR3 has 19 amino acids. CDR1 is SGHVS and CDR2 is FQNEAQ in the germline V gene. Between the trimmed V and J ends, which lost 4 bases and 2 bases, there was a span of 24 bases. The CDR3 nucleotides are TGTGCCAGCAGCTCCCAGGGGGGGACCGGGACTAGGCCCTACAATGAGCAGTTCTTC. Its translation: CASSSQGGTGTRPYNEQFF.

This clone was counted only a few times. V gene TRBV7-9 combines with J gene TRBJ2-7, with 7 bases identical to TRBD1. V lost 5 bases to trimming and J lost 4 bases; unmatched junction nucleotides: 11. Germline CDR1 is SEHNR and CDR2 is FQNEAQ (reference sequence). The CDR3 covers 15 residues. CDR3 sequence: CASSPGQSLWYEQYF. CDR3 nucleotide sequence: TGTGCCAGCAGCCCGGGACAGTCCCTTTGGTACGAGCAGTACTTC.

This chain joins TRBV2 and TRBJ2-5; D is perhaps TRBD1 (5 bases). The CDR3 is made up of 13 amino acids. Germline loops: CDR1 SNHLY, CDR2 FYNNEI. The ends were cut back, 8 bases at V and 1 base at J, with 11 bases in the middle. The CDR3 loop is CASRQFAQETQYF. In nucleotides, the CDR3 is TGTGCCAGCCGACAGTTCGCCCAAGAGACCCAGTACTTC.

The V call is TRBV19, the J call TRBJ1-1, with D possibly TRBD1 on 5 matching bases. This CDR3 is built from 15 residues. Germline CDR1 LNHDA, CDR2 SQIVND (reference sequence). Trimming left V 5 bases short and J 5 bases short, with 18 bases between. Written as DNA, the CDR3 is TGTGCCAGTAGTGGGCAGATTCTCGGGGGGACTGAAGCTTTCTTT. Protein sequence: CASSGQILGGTEAFF. Together with reference TRBV19 and TRBJ1-1, the CDR3 gives the full variable domain: DGGITQSPKYLFRKEGQNVTLSCEQNLNHDAMYWYRQDPGQGLRLIYYSQIVNDFQKGDIAEGYSVSREKKESFPLTVTSAQKNPTAFYLCASSGQILGGTEAFFGQGTRLTVV.

The chain employs TRBV28 and TRBJ1-1; 10 nucleotides agree with TRBD1. The V gene end was trimmed by 6 bases and the J gene end by 4 bases; junction bases not matched to a gene: 8. The CDR3 has 15 amino acids. Per the germline V gene, CDR1 is MDHEN and CDR2 is SYDVKM. CDR3 nucleotides: TGTGCCAGCAGCAGACAGGGGGCGCTTGGCACTGAAGCTTTCTTT. Encoded protein: CASSRQGALGTEAFF.

V gene TRBV2 combines with J gene TRBJ1-2; TRBD1 agrees at 10 bases. V lost 4 bases, J lost 4 bases, and 9 bases stayed unmatched. CDR1 and CDR2 (germline): SNHLY, FYNNEI. The CDR3 is 16 residues long. This CDR3 is CASSGDRGLGGYGYTF. DNA for the CDR3: TGTGCCAGCAGTGGTGACAGGGGGCTGGGAGGCTATGGCTACACCTTC. The full variable domain, completed using reference TRBV2 and TRBJ1-2, is EPEVTQTPSHQVTQMGQEVILRCVPISNHLYFYWYRQILGQKVEFLVSFYNNEISEKSEIFDDQFSVERPDGSNFTLKIRSTKLEDSAMYFCASSGDRGLGGYGYTFGSGTRLTVV.

The J gene is TRBJ2-7, the V gene TRBV24-1, with no clear D. The CDR3 extends over 16 amino acids. CDR1 and CDR2 (germline): KGHDR, SFDVKD. V was shortened by 3 bases and J by 4 bases, with 18 bases between the two germline ends. Written as DNA, the CDR3 is TGTGCCACCAGTGATGTTCCCCCGTGGAGTTCGTACGAGCAGTACTTC. Encoded protein: CATSDVPPWSSYEQYF.